This passage covers 31 T cell receptor beta chains from one sample sequenced in a study of T-cell memory formation after mild COVID-19. TCRdb reprocessed the 5' RACE reads with MiXCR, giving one entry per CDR3 protein. The sample holds 290,000 or so distinct CDR3 sequences; approximately 19% are singletons and the top ten take about 21%. Sequenced input: PBMCs or a T cell subset sorted from them (not recorded which). These receptors were collected from a man aged 18-30 years who had mild COVID-19 (a few samples of this study predate the infection). Cell type and time point are not known.

This clonotype was seen more than once but under ten times. The CDR3 DNA reads as TGCAGTGCACCCCGCCGGGGCGTCGACAATGAGCAGTTCTTC. Its translation is CSAPRRGVDNEQFF. V and J are TRBV20-1 and TRBJ2-1; D tentatively fits TRBD1 or TRBD2 (5 bases each). Trimming pared 6 bases from V and 5 bases from J, leaving 17 bases between. Germline loops: CDR1 DFQATT, CDR2 SNEGSKA (reference sequence). The length of the CDR3 is 14 residues.

The V and J genes are TRBV20-1 and TRBJ2-3, with 12 bases identical to TRBD2. V lost 0 bases, J lost 1 base, and 5 bases stayed unmatched. The CDR3 is 17 residues long. CDR1 is DFQATT, CDR2 SNEGSKA, per germline (reference sequence). The CDR3 bases are TGCAGTGCTAGAGATTCGGCTAGCGGGGGGGGCACAGATACGCAGTATTTT. This translates into CSARDSASGGGTDTQYF.

V is TRBV7-2 and J is TRBJ2-7, with 10 bases lining up with TRBD1. The CDR3 is made up of 16 amino acids. Trimming removed 2 bases from V and 0 bases from J; junction bases left unmatched: 4. CDR1 and CDR2 from the germline V gene are SGHTA and FQGNSA. CDR3 residues: CASSLMGQGNSYEQYF. For the CDR3, the DNA is TGTGCCAGCAGCTTAATGGGACAGGGGAACTCCTACGAGCAGTACTTC.

This clonotype was counted only a few times. The chain joins TRBV4-3 to TRBJ2-1; TRBD1 matches 7 bases. This CDR3 comprises 17 residues. Losses at the gene ends were 4 bases for V and 8 bases for J; bases not matched to a gene: 17. Germline lookup yields CDR1 LGHNA and CDR2 YSLEER. The CDR3 region is CASSRGDRVPGLDEQFF. CDR3 DNA sequence: TGCGCCAGCAGCCGGGGAGACAGGGTGCCAGGTCTCGATGAGCAGTTCTTC.

This clonotype appeared many times. Here the CDR3 reads CASSSPGQRTGELFF. The CDR3 bases are TGTGCCAGCAGCTCACCGGGACAGAGAACGGGGGAGCTGTTTTTT. V and J are TRBV7-9 and TRBJ2-2, with 7 bases aligning to TRBD1. Germline CDR1 SEHNR, CDR2 FQNEAQ (reference sequence). Trimming removed 4 bases from V and 8 bases from J; junction bases left unmatched: 10. The CDR3 length is 15 residues. The full variable domain, rest sourced from reference TRBV7-9 and TRBJ2-2, is DTGVSQNPRHKITKRGQNVTFRCDPISEHNRLYWYRQTLGQGPEFLTYFQNEAQLEKSRLLSDRFSAERPKGSFSTLEIQRTEQGDSAMYLCASSSPGQRTGELFFGEGSRLTVL.

This clonotype was observed a few times. The chain uses TRBV20-1 and TRBJ1-1; D call uncertain. The CDR3 extends over 12 amino acids. Germline CDR1 DFQATT, CDR2 SNEGSKA (reference sequence). Trimming cost V 5 bases and J 2 bases, with 9 bases left between them. This CDR3 is CSAVPANTEAFF. CDR3 coding DNA: TGCAGTGCTGTACCTGCCAACACTGAAGCTTTCTTT.

The table lists this clonotype with a few counts. V is TRBV20-1 and J is TRBJ1-2, with 8 bases aligning to TRBD1. The trim removed 3 bases at V and 4 bases at J, leaving 10 bases unmatched. CDR3 length: 15 residues. The germline V gene has CDR1 DFQATT and CDR2 SNEGSKA (reference sequence). The CDR3 reads CSASTTGGGGYGYTF. The CDR3 region has the DNA TGCAGTGCTAGTACAACAGGGGGAGGAGGCTATGGCTACACCTTC.

In its sample, this clonotype was seen a few times. The gene calls are TRBV5-1 and TRBJ2-1, with TRBD1 matching 9 bases. Per germline, CDR1 SGHRS and CDR2 YFSETQ. The trim removed 0 bases at V and 7 bases at J, leaving 14 bases unmatched. CDR3 length: 18 residues. The chain's CDR3 is CASSLVPPGQGFWNEQFF. The CDR3 coding sequence is TGCGCCAGCAGCTTGGTCCCCCCCGGACAGGGGTTTTGGAATGAGCAGTTCTTC. The whole variable domain, remainder taken from reference TRBV5-1 and TRBJ2-1, is KAGVTQTPRYLIKTRGQQVTLSCSPISGHRSVSWYQQTPGQGLQFLFEYFSETQRNKGNFPGRFSGRQFSNSRSEMNVSTLELGDSALYLCASSLVPPGQGFWNEQFFGPGTRLTVL.

This clonotype occurred a few times. The chain links TRBV12-5 to TRBJ2-5; D gene ambiguous. The CDR3 consists of 12 residues. Per germline, CDR1 LGHNT and CDR2 FRNRAP. V gave up 6 bases and J gave up 4 bases, with 9 bases separating them. The DNA of the CDR3 is TGTGCTAGTGGCTCAACCCTAGAGACCCAGTACTTC. It codes for CASGSTLETQYF.

This clonotype has just a few counts. The genes are TRBV4-3 and TRBJ2-3, with D unresolved. The V end lost 4 bases, the J end lost 2 bases, and 10 bases lay between the germline ends. The CDR3 has 14 amino acids. CDR1 and CDR2 from the germline V gene are LGHNA and YSLEER. CDR3 DNA sequence: TGCGCCAGCAGCCGGTCTGATTACACAGATACGCAGTATTTT. It yields the protein CASSRSDYTDTQYF.

CDR3 coding DNA: TGTGCCAGCAGCGGGACGGGAAGCTCCTACGAGCAGTACTTC. Amino acid sequence: CASSGTGSSYEQYF. V usage is TRBV7-2 and J usage is TRBJ2-7; tentatively, D is TRBD1 or TRBD2 (5 bases each). CDR3 length: 14 amino acids. V lost 5 bases to trimming and J lost 0 bases, with 11 bases between them. Germline-derived CDR1 and CDR2 are SGHTA and FQGNSA.

This clonotype turned up a few times. V usage is TRBV4-1 and J usage is TRBJ1-1, with 8 bases fitting TRBD1. With 4 bases clipped from V and 3 bases from J, the junction kept 7 bases outside the gene matches. CDR3 length equals 15 residues. Per the germline V gene, CDR1 is MGHRA and CDR2 is YSYEKL. CDR3 residues: CASSRSDREDTEAFF. The CDR3 bases are TGCGCCAGCAGCCGGTCGGACAGGGAGGACACTGAAGCTTTCTTT.

The gene calls are TRBV27 and TRBJ1-2, with 7 bases lining up with TRBD1. Looked up from germline, CDR1 is MNHEY and CDR2 is SMNVEV (reference sequence). J was trimmed by 4 bases and V by 6 bases; bases with no gene match: 5. The CDR3 sequence is 13 residues long. The CDR3 loop reads CASSTDRAYGYTF. CDR3 sequence (DNA): TGTGCCAGCAGCACTGACAGGGCCTATGGCTACACCTTC.

Only a few counts were recorded for this clonotype. The DNA of the CDR3 is TGCGCCAGCAATCGGGGGCGCGGAGGCTACACCTTC. It encodes CASNRGRGGYTF. This chain links TRBV5-1 with TRBJ1-2; D might be TRBD1 (6 bases). The CDR3 runs to 12 residues. The V end was cut by 6 bases, the J end by 8 bases, with 14 bases between. CDR1 and CDR2 (germline): SGHRS, YFSETQ.

This clonotype came up a few times. The genes are TRBV7-2 and TRBJ1-2; 7 bases align to TRBD1. In germline, CDR1 is SGHTA, CDR2 FQGNSA. The CDR3 has 16 amino acids. Trimming cost V 1 base and J 4 bases; bases outside gene matches: 9. The chain's CDR3 is CASSLVPTTGTYGYTF. The CDR3 coding sequence is TGTGCCAGCAGCTTAGTCCCGACGACAGGGACCTATGGCTACACCTTC.

This clonotype was detected a few times. The chain links TRBV19 to TRBJ1-1; the D is unclear. The CDR3 length is 11 residues. The germline V gene has CDR1 LNHDA and CDR2 SQIVND (reference sequence). Trimming shortened V by 7 bases and J by 3 bases, and 6 bases separated the two germline ends. CDR3 sequence reads: CASTGYTEAFF. The CDR3 DNA reads as TGTGCCAGTACTGGGTACACTGAAGCTTTCTTT.

This clonotype came up many times. V is TRBV18 and J is TRBJ2-1; D gene unclear. The CDR3 sequence is 11 residues long. V lost 8 bases and J 6 bases, leaving 8 bases between the germline ends. CDR1 is KGHSH and CDR2 is LQKENI in the germline V gene. CDR3 coding DNA: TGTGCCAGCAGCCCCGCCAATGAGCAGTTCTTC. Its protein is CASSPANEQFF.

This clonotype was seen more than once but under ten times. The chain has TRBV12-3 or TRBV12-4 and TRBJ2-3, with 7 bases identical to TRBD2. V lost 3 bases and J lost 4; bases outside the gene matches: 4. The length of the CDR3 is 14 residues. The CDR3 here is CASSFWGGSDTQYF. DNA of the CDR3: TGTGCCAGCAGTTTCTGGGGGGGATCAGATACGCAGTATTTT.

This clonotype was recorded a few times. In nucleotides, the CDR3 is TGTGCCAGCAGGAAGGGACAGCAGAACACTGAAGCTTTCTTT. This gives the protein CASRKGQQNTEAFF. This chain joins TRBV2 and TRBJ1-1; 7 positions match TRBD1. The CDR3 runs 14 residues. The germline CDR1 and CDR2 sequences are SNHLY and FYNNEI. Unmatched junction bases numbered 5, after V lost 6 bases and J lost 1 base. Based on the CDR3 plus reference TRBV2 and TRBJ1-1, the full variable domain is EPEVTQTPSHQVTQMGQEVILRCVPISNHLYFYWYRQILGQKVEFLVSFYNNEISEKSEIFDDQFSVERPDGSNFTLKIRSTKLEDSAMYFCASRKGQQNTEAFFGQGTRLTVV.

Turning to this clonotype: The DNA is omitted, as the CDR3 cannot be located on it reliably, and the CDR3 follows TCRdb's listing. The gene calls are TRBV7-9 and TRBJ1-1; the DNA was not used to check the table's D call, TRBD1. The length of the CDR3 is 11 amino acids, counting both ends. CDR1 is SEHNR and CDR2 is FQNEAQ in the germline V gene (reference sequence). Here the CDR3 reads CASSFGTGSFF.

This clonotype came up a few times. The rearrangement links TRBV7-9 to TRBJ1-3, with D uncertain. With 5 bases removed from V and 5 bases from J, the gap between germline ends came to 7 bases. Germline loops: CDR1 SEHNR, CDR2 FQNEAQ (reference sequence). The CDR3 is 12 residues long. The CDR3 loop reads CASSTLRNTIYF. In DNA form, the CDR3 reads TGTGCCAGCAGCACCTTACGAAACACCATATATTTT.

This clonotype was counted a few times. This rearrangement joins TRBV5-1 to TRBJ2-7, with D hard to call. The V and J ends lost 5 bases and 3 bases respectively, with 6 bases between them. Germline-derived CDR1 and CDR2 are SGHRS and YFSETQ. The CDR3 extends over 11 amino acids. The CDR3 protein is CASSPHYEQYV. For the CDR3, the DNA is TGCGCCAGCAGTCCCCACTACGAGCAGTACGTC.

The chain couples TRBV12-3 or TRBV12-4 to TRBJ1-1; 7 bases align to TRBD1. V lost 10 bases to trimming and J lost 11 bases; unmatched junction nucleotides: 13. The CDR3 sequence is 12 residues long. CDR3 amino acids: CAIAKQGRVAFF. CDR3 in DNA: TGTGCCATCGCCAAACAGGGGAGGGTGGCTTTCTTT.

This sequence joins TRBV7-8 and TRBJ1-1; 10 nucleotides line up with TRBD1. Trimming took 5 bases from V and 8 from J; bases not matched to a gene: 14. This CDR3 has 16 residues. Germline CDR1 reads SGHVS; CDR2 reads FQNEAQ. In nucleotides, the CDR3 is TGTGCCAGCAGCAACAGAAAAGGGACAGGGGATCCCGAAGCTTTCTTT. This codes for CASSNRKGTGDPEAFF.

The chain is built from TRBV29-1 and TRBJ2-7; TRBD1 aligns across 9 bases. There are 14 residues in the CDR3. The J segment lost 6 bases and the V segment lost 4 bases, leaving 10 bases of the junction unmatched. Per the germline V gene, CDR1 is SQVTM and CDR2 is ANQGSEA. The CDR3 region has the DNA TGCAGCGTTGCCGGGGACAGGGAGGTCCGCGAGCAGTACTTC. Protein sequence: CSVAGDREVREQYF.

This clonotype has a count of ten or more. This chain uses TRBV20-1 with TRBJ1-5, with 8 bases fitting TRBD1. Trimming cost V 0 bases and J 8 bases; bases outside gene matches: 6. The CDR3 is 14 residues long. Germline V CDR1 and CDR2: DFQATT, SNEGSKA (reference sequence). CDR3 in amino acids: CSARDNRGGEPQHF. The CDR3 coding sequence is TGCAGTGCTAGAGATAACAGGGGGGGGGAGCCCCAGCATTTT.

This clonotype has ten or more counts. This rearrangement joins TRBV4-3 to TRBJ1-3; maybe TRBD1 (5 bases). Trimming removed 0 bases from V and 3 bases from J, with 15 bases in between. This CDR3 region has 17 residues. CDR1 is LGHNA, CDR2 YSLEER, per germline. The CDR3 here is CASSQDTRQLFGNTIYF. The CDR3 DNA reads TGCGCCAGCAGCCAAGACACCCGACAGTTATTTGGAAACACCATATATTTT.

J is TRBJ2-3 and V is TRBV6-2 or TRBV6-3, with D tentatively TRBD2 (5 bases). The germline V gene encodes CDR1 MNHEY and CDR2 SVGEGT. The CDR3 spans 14 residues. The V end was cut by 3 bases, the J end by 7 bases, with 14 bases between. Written as DNA, the CDR3 is TGTGCCAGCAGTTATTGGGAGCAGTCAAATACGCAGTATTTT. It specifies CASSYWEQSNTQYF.

The chain combines TRBV7-2 with TRBJ2-2, with D possibly being TRBD2 (5 bases). The V gene lost 5 bases and the J gene lost 8 bases, with 15 bases spanning the gap. The CDR3 contains 14 residues. The germline V gene encodes CDR1 SGHTA and CDR2 FQGNSA. CDR3 DNA sequence: TGTGCCAGCAGCGATAGCACTAGTTTGGGGGAGCTGTTTTTT. Protein product: CASSDSTSLGELFF.

The chain couples TRBV28 to TRBJ1-5; the D gene is possibly TRBD1 (6 bases). The CDR3 length is 15 residues. Germline V gene sequence: CDR1 MDHEN, CDR2 SYDVKM. Trimming stripped 2 bases from V and 7 bases from J, with 15 bases between. The CDR3 spells CASSLLNTGYQPQHF. CDR3 nucleotide sequence: TGTGCCAGCAGTTTACTGAATACAGGGTACCAGCCCCAGCATTTT. Drawing the rest from reference TRBV28 and TRBJ1-5, the complete variable domain is DVKVTQSSRYLVKRTGEKVFLECVQDMDHENMFWYRQDPGLGLRLIYFSYDVKMKEKGDIPEGYSVSREKKERFSLILESASTNQTSMYLCASSLLNTGYQPQHFGDGTRLSIL.

The chain links TRBV6-2 or TRBV6-3 to TRBJ2-3; no clear D gene. The CDR3 covers 12 residues. The V gene lost 8 bases and the J gene lost 6 bases, with 12 bases spanning the gap. Germline-derived CDR1 and CDR2 are MNHEY and SVGEGT. The CDR3 is CASGLPWDTQYF. The CDR3 DNA follows: TGTGCCAGCGGTCTACCCTGGGATACGCAGTATTTT.